This T cell receptor (beta chain) was profiled in a study of T cell clones after liver transplantation. Study in general: A pre-transplant mixed lymphocyte reaction with TCRbeta sequencing defined graft-donor-reactive clones followed in post-transplant blood. Subjects received no induction therapy and standard immunosuppression until randomization at 12-24 months post-transplant. Apart from three HCV-positive recipients, transplants were for non-autoimmune, non-viral reasons. Graft-donor-reactive sequences were compared with third-party-reactive TCRbeta sequences from pre-transplant mixed lymphocyte reactions.

The V segment lost 7 bases and the J segment 9 bases; nucleotides outside the gene matches: 12. The CDR3 runs to 15 residues. Germline CDR1 is LNHDA and CDR2 is SQIVND (reference sequence). Assay used: immunoSEQ multiplex PCR; TCRdb lists only in-frame clones, some missing. The sample records about 80,000 clones, nearly 85% being singletons. Sequences were derived from CD4+ T cells from blood, sampled approximately 45 months after liver transplant. V usage is TRBV19 and J usage is TRBJ2-1; 10 bases agree with TRBD2. This TCR derives from a human patient who received a liver transplant. Part of the T cell pool may stem from the graft donor. This chain's CDR3 is CASTDRLAGDSEQFF. CDR3 coding DNA: TGTGCCAGTACTGATCGGCTAGCGGGAGACAGTGAGCAGTTCTTC.